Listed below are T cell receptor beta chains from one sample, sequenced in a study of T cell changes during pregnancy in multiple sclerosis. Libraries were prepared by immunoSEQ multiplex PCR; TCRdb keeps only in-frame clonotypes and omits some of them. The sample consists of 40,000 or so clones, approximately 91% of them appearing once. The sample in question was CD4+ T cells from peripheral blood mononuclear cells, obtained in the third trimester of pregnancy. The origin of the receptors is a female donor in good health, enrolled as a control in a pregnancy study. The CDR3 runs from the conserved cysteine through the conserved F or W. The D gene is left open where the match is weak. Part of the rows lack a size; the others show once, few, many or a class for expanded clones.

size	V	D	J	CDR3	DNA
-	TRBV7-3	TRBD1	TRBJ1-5	CASSGTGGSNQPQHF	TGTGCCAGCAGCGGGACAGGGGGCAGCAATCAGCCCCAGCATTTT
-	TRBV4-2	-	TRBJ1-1	CASSQGRLETYTEAFF	TGTGCCAGCAGCCAAGGTCGCCTGGAGACGTACACTGAAGCTTTCTTT
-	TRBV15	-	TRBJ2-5	CATSTGGEETQYF	TGTGCCACCAGCACGGGCGGGGAAGAGACCCAGTACTTC
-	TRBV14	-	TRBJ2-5	CASTSSGGGETQYF	TGTGCCAGCACCTCCAGTGGGGGCGGAGAGACCCAGTACTTC
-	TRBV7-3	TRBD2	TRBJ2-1	CASSLVAGGYNEQFF	TGTGCCAGCAGCTTAGTAGCGGGGGGCTACAATGAGCAGTTCTTC
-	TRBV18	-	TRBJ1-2	CASSPNRNNYGYTF	TGTGCCAGCTCACCCAACAGGAATAACTATGGCTACACCTTC
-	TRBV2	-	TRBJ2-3	CASKLAPDTQYF	TGTGCCAGCAAACTAGCCCCAGATACGCAGTATTTT
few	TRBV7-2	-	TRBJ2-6	CASSLGQSSGANVLTF	TGTGCCAGCAGCCTCGGACAGTCCTCTGGGGCCAACGTCCTGACTTTC
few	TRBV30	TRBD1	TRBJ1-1	CAWSGRTGMNTEAFF	TGTGCCTGGAGCGGGAGGACAGGGATGAACACTGAAGCTTTCTTT
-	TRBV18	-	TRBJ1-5	CASSSGWGNQPQHF	TGTGCCAGCTCGTCAGGGTGGGGCAATCAGCCCCAGCATTTT
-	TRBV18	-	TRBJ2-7	CASSPGQARLDEQYF	TGTGCCAGCTCACCAGGGCAGGCCCGCTTGGACGAGCAGTACTTC
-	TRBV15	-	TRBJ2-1	CATNQPAGLGYNEQFF	TGTGCCACCAACCAACCAGCAGGGTTGGGATACAATGAGCAGTTCTTC
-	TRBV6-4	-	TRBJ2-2	CASSDTDTGELFF	TGTGCCAGCAGTGACACGGACACCGGGGAGCTGTTTTTT
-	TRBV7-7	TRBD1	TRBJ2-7	CASSQQVSGGEQYF	TGTGCTAGCAGTCAACAGGTCTCAGGGGGCGAGCAGTACTTC
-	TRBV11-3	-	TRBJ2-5	CASSPFGSPTTQYF	TGTGCCAGCAGCCCATTCGGGAGTCCGACCACCCAGTACTTC
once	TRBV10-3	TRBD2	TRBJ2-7	CAISDMGTSGRISYEQYF	TGTGCCATCAGCGATATGGGGACTAGCGGGAGAATCTCCTACGAGCAGTACTTC
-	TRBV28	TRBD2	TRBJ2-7	CASNPGGALSYEQYF	TGTGCCAGCAACCCGGGGGGGGCTCTCTCCTACGAGCAGTACTTC
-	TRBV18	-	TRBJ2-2	CASSPPGPNTGELFF	TGTGCCAGCTCACCACCTGGGCCGAACACCGGGGAGCTGTTTTTT
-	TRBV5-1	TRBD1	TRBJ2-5	CASSQLTRTGMETQYF	TGCGCCAGCAGCCAACTCACGCGGACAGGGATGGAGACCCAGTACTTC
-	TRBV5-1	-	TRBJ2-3	CASSPPSTDTQYF	TGCGCCAGCAGCCCCCCTAGCACAGATACGCAGTATTTT
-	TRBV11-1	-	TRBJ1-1	CASSSAPFRGENTEAFF	TGTGCCAGCAGCTCCGCCCCGTTTCGGGGGGAAAACACTGAAGCTTTCTTT
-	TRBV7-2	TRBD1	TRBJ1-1	CASSSTGGYIEAFF	TGTGCCAGCAGCTCAACAGGGGGATACATAGAAGCTTTCTTT
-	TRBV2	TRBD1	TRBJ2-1	CASSIGTVLEQFF	TGTGCCAGCAGTATCGGGACAGTCCTGGAGCAGTTCTTC
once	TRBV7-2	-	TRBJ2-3	CASSFYSDTQYF	TGTGCCAGCAGCTTTTACTCCGATACGCAGTATTTT
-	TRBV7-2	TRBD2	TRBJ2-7	CASSFTPRGAYEQYF	TGTGCCAGCAGCTTCACACCCCGGGGGGCCTACGAGCAGTACTTC
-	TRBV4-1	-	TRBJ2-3	CASSQATDTQYF	TGCGCCAGCAGCCAGGCCACAGATACGCAGTATTTT
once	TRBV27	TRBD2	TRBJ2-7	CASSSPPGRTPFEQYF	TGTGCCAGCAGTTCCCCCCCCGGGAGGACACCTTTCGAGCAGTACTTC
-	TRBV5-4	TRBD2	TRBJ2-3	CASSPGEGLAGGGTDTQYF	TGTGCCAGCAGCCCGGGGGAGGGACTAGCGGGGGGTGGCACAGATACGCAGTATTTT
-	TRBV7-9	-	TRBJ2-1	CASSLGAGSSYNEQFF	TGTGCCAGCAGCTTAGGCGCTGGTAGCTCCTACAATGAGCAGTTCTTC
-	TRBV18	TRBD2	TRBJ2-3	CASSTYSGGANTQYF	TGTGCCAGCTCAACCTATAGCGGGGGGGCCAATACGCAGTATTTT
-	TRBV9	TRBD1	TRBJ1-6	CASSVEGQGYSPLHF	TGTGCCAGCAGCGTAGAGGGACAGGGGTATTCACCCCTCCACTTT
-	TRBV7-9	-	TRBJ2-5	CASSLGTAQETQYF	TGTGCCAGCAGCTTAGGGACAGCTCAAGAGACCCAGTACTTC
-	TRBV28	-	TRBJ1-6	CASTRGPDNSPLHF	TGTGCCAGCACCAGGGGCCCGGATAATTCACCCCTCCACTTT
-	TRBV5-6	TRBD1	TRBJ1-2	CASSWGQGGTGYGYTF	TGTGCCAGCAGCTGGGGACAGGGGGGGACTGGGTATGGCTACACCTTC
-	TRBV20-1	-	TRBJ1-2	CSAQGLGGYTF	TGCAGTGCCCAGGGACTGGGTGGCTACACCTTC
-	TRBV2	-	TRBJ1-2	CASTSGRRNYGYTF	TGTGCCAGCACCTCAGGGCGTAGAAACTATGGCTACACCTTC
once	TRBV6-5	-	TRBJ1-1	CASSPLAGKVAEAFF	TGTGCCAGCAGCCCCTTGGCAGGGAAGGTTGCTGAAGCTTTCTTT
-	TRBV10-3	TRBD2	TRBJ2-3	CATGTSGGIGTDTQYF	TGTGCCACCGGGACTAGCGGGGGGATCGGCACAGATACGCAGTATTTT
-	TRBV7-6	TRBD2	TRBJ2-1	CASSLPGTSGSALEEFF	TGTGCCAGCAGCTTACCCGGGACTAGCGGGAGCGCACTCGAGGAGTTCTTC